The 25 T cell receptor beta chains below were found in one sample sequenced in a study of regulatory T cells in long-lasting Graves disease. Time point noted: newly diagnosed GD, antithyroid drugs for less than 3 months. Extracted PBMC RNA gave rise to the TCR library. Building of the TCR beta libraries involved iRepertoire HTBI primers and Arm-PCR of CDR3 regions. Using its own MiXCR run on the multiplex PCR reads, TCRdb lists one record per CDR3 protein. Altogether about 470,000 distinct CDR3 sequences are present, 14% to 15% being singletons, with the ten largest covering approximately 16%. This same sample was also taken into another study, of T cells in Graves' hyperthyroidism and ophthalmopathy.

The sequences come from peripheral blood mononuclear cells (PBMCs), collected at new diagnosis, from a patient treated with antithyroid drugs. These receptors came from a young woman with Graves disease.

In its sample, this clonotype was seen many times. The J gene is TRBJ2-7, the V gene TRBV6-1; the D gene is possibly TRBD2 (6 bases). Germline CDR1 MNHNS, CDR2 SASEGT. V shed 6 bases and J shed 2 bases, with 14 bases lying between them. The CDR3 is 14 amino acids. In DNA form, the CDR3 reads TGTGCCAGCAGCATAGCGGAGGGACCCTACGAGCAGTACTTC. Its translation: CASSIAEGPYEQYF.

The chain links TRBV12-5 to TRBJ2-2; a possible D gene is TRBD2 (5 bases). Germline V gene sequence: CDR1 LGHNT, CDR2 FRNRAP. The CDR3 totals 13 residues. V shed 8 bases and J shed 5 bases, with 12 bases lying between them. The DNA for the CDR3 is TGTGCTAGTTCCTATCGAGGGACCGGGGAGCTGTTTTTT. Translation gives CASSYRGTGELFF.

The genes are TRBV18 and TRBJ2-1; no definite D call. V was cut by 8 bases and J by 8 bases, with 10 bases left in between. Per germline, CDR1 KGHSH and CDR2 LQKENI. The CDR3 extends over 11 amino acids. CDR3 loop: CASPLGDEQFF. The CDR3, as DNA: TGTGCCAGCCCGTTGGGCGATGAGCAGTTCTTC.

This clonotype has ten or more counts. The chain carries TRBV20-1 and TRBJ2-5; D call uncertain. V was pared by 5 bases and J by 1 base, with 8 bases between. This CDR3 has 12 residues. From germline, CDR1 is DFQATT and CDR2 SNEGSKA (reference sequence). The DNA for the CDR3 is TGCAGTGCTCAGTACACCCAAGAGACCCAGTACTTC. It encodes CSAQYTQETQYF.

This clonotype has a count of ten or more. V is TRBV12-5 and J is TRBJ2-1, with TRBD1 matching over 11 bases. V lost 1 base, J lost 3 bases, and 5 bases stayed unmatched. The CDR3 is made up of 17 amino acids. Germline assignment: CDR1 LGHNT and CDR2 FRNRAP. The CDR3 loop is CASGLAVGTGGYNEQFF. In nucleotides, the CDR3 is TGTGCTAGTGGTTTGGCCGTCGGGACAGGGGGCTACAATGAGCAGTTCTTC.

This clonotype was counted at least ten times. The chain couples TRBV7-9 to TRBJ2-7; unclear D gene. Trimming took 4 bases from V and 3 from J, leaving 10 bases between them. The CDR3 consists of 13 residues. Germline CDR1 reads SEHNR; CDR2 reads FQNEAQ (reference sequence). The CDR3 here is CASSSSLLYEQYF. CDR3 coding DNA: TGTGCCAGCAGCTCATCTCTCCTCTACGAGCAGTACTTC.

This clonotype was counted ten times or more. The CDR3: CASSLDRGTSGISSYEQYF. In nucleotides, the CDR3 is TGTGCCAGCAGCTTAGATCGGGGGACTAGCGGGATTTCCTCCTACGAGCAGTACTTC. V gene TRBV7-8 combines with J gene TRBJ2-7, with 13 bases aligning to TRBD2. This CDR3 spans 19 amino acids. The trim removed 1 base at V and 0 bases at J, leaving 9 bases unmatched. From germline, CDR1 is SGHVS and CDR2 FQNEAQ.

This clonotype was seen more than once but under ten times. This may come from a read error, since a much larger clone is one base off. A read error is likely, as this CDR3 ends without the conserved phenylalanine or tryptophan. CDR3 loop: CASSQTGSGAYNEQFC. DNA of the CDR3: TGTGCCAGCAGCCAAACGGGTAGCGGAGCCTACAATGAGCAGTTCTGC. The rearrangement uses TRBV7-8 and TRBJ2-1, with D perhaps matching TRBD2 (6 bases). The CDR3 loop spans 16 amino acids. Per germline, CDR1 SGHVS and CDR2 FQNEAQ. The V and J ends lost 5 bases and 2 bases respectively, with 16 bases between them.

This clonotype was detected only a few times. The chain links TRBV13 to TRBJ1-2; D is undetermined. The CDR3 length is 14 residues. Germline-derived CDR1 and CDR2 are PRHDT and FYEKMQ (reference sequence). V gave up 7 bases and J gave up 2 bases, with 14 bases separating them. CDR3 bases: TGTGCCAGCACCCACGACGGAGAAAACTATGGCTACACCTTC. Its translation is CASTHDGENYGYTF.

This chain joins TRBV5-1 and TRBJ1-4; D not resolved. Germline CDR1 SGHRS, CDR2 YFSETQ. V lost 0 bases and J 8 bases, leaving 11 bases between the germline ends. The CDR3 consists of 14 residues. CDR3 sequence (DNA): TGCGCCAGCAGCTTGGGGGTCCCAAGGGAAAAACTGTTTTTT. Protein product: CASSLGVPREKLFF.

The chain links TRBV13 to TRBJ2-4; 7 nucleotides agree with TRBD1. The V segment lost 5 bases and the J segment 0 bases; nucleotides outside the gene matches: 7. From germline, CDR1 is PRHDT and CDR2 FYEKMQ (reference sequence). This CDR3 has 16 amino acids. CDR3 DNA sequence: TGTGCCAGCAGCGGCGACAGGGTATCAGCCAAAAACATTCAGTACTTC. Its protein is CASSGDRVSAKNIQYF.

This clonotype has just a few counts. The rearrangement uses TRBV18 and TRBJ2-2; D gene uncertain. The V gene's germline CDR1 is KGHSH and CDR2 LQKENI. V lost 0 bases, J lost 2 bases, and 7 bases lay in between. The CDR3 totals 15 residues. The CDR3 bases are TGTGCCAGCTCACCACCCCTAGGAAACACCGGGGAGCTGTTTTTT. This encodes CASSPPLGNTGELFF. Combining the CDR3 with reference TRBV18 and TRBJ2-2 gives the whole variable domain NAGVMQNPRHLVRRRGQEARLRCSPMKGHSHVYWYRQLPEEGLKFMVYLQKENIIDESGMPKERFSAEFPKEGPSILRIQQVVRGDSAAYFCASSPPLGNTGELFFGEGSRLTVL.

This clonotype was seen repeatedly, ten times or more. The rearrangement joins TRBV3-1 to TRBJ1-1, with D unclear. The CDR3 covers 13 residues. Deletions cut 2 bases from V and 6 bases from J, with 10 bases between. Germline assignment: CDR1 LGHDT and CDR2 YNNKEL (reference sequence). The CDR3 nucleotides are TGTGCCAGCAGCCAACGCCGGGTCTCTGAAGCTTTCTTT. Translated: CASSQRRVSEAFF. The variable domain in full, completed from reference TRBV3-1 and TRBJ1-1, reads DTAVSQTPKYLVTQMGNDKSIKCEQNLGHDTMYWYKQDSKKFLKIMFSYNNKELIINETVPNRFSPKSPDKAHLNLHINSLELGDSAVYFCASSQRRVSEAFFGQGTRLTVV.

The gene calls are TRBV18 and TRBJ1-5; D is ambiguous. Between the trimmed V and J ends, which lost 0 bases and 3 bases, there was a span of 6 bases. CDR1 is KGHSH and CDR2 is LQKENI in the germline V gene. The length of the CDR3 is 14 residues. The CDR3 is CASSPPVPNQPQHF. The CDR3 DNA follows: TGTGCCAGCTCACCACCGGTCCCCAATCAGCCCCAGCATTTT.

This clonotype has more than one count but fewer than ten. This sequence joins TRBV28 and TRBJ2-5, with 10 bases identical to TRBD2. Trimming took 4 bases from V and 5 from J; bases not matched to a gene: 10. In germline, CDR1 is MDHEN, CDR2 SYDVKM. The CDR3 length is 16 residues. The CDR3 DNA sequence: TGTGCCAGCAGTTCGAGAGCGGGAGGGCCCTCGGAGACCCAGTACTTC. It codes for CASSSRAGGPSETQYF.

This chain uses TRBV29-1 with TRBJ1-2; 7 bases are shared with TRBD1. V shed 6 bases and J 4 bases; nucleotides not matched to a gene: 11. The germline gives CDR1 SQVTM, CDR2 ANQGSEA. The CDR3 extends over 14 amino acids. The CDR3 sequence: CSVPPRQGAYGYTF. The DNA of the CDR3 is TGCAGCGTCCCGCCCCGACAGGGCGCCTATGGCTACACCTTC. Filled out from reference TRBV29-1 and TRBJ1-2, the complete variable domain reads SAVISQKPSRDICQRGTSLTIQCQVDSQVTMMFWYRQQPGQSLTLIATANQGSEATYESGFVIDKFPISRPNLTFSTLTVSNMSPEDSSIYLCSVPPRQGAYGYTFGSGTRLTVV.

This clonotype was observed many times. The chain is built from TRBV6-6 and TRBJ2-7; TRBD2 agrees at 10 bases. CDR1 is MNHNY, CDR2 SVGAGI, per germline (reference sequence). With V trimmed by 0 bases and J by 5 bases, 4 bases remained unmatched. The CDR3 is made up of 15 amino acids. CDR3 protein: CASSYSSSGSHEQYF. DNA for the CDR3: TGTGCCAGCAGTTACTCGTCTAGCGGGAGCCACGAGCAGTACTTC.

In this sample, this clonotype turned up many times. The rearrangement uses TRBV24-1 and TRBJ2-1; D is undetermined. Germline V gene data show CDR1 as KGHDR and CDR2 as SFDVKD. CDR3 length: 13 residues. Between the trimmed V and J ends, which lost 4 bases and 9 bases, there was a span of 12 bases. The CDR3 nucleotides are TGTGCCACCAGTGACTATATTATGACTGAGCAGTTCTTC. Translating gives CATSDYIMTEQFF.

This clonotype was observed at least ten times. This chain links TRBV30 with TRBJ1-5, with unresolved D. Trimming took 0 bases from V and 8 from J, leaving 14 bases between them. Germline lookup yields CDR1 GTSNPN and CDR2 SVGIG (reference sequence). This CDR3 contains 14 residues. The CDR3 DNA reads TGTGCCTGGAGTGTTGAAACCACCGAGGAGCCCCAGCATTTT. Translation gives CAWSVETTEEPQHF.

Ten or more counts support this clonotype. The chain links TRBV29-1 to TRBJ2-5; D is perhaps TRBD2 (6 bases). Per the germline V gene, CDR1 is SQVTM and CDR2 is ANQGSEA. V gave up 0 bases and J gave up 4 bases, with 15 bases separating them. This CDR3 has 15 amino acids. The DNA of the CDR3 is TGCAGCGTTGAAGATCAAGTAGCCGGGGGAGAGACCCAGTACTTC. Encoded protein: CSVEDQVAGGETQYF.

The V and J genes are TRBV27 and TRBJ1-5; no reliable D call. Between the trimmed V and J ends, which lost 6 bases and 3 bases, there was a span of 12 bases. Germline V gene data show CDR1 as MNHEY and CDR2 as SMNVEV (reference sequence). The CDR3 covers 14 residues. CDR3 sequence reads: CASRPGRANQPQHF. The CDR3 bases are TGTGCCAGCAGGCCCGGGCGGGCCAATCAGCCCCAGCATTTT.

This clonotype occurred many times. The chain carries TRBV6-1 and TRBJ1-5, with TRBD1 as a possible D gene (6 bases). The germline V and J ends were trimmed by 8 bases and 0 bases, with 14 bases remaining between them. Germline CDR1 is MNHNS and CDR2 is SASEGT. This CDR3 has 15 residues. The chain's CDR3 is CASDQTGYSNQPQHF. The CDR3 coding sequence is TGTGCCAGCGACCAAACAGGGTATAGCAATCAGCCCCAGCATTTT.

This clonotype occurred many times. The CDR3 DNA sequence: TGTGCCAGCAGCGGGACTCCATCCTCCTACGAGCAGTACTTC. As protein: CASSGTPSSYEQYF. The chain recombines TRBV7-9 with TRBJ2-7, with a weak D call TRBD2 (6 bases). The ends were cut back, 5 bases at V and 0 bases at J, with 11 bases in the middle. The CDR3 has 14 residues. Germline lookup yields CDR1 SEHNR and CDR2 FQNEAQ (reference sequence).

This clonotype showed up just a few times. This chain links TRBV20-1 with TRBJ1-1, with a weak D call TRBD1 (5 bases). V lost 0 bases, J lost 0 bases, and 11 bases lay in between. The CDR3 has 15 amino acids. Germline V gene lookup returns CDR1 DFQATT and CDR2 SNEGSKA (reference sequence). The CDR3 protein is CSARDREALNTEAFF. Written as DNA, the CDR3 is TGCAGTGCTAGAGACAGGGAAGCGTTGAACACTGAAGCTTTCTTT.

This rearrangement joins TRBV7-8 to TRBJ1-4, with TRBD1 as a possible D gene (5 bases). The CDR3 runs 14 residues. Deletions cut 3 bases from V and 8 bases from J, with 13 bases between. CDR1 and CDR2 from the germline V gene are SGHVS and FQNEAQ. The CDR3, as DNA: TGTGCCAGCAGCTTTCCGGGGGAAGGCGAAAAACTGTTTTTT. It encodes CASSFPGEGEKLFF.